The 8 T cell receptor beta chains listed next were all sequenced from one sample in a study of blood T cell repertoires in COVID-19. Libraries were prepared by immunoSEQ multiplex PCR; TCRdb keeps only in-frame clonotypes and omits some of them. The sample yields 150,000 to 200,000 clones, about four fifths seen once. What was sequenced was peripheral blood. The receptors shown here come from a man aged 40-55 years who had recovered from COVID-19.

CDR3 region: CASSFGQGEQYF. CDR3 nucleotide sequence: TGTGCCAGCAGCTTCGGACAGGGGGAACAGTACTTC. The V call is TRBV5-5, the J call TRBJ2-7; the match to TRBD1 covers 10 bases. Germline CDR1 and CDR2: SGHKS and YYEKEE (reference sequence). The CDR3 is 12 amino acids. V shed 2 bases and J 10 bases; nucleotides not matched to a gene: 3.

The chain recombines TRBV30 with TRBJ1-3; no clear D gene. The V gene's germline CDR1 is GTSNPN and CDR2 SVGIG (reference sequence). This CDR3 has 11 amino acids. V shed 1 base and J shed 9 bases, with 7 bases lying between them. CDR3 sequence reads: CAWSARGTIYF. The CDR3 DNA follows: TGTGCCTGGAGTGCCCGGGGCACCATATATTTT.

CDR3 protein: CASSGTGTGGINYGYTF. The CDR3, as DNA: TGTGCCAGCAGTGGGACCGGGACAGGGGGGATTAACTATGGCTACACCTTC. The chain recombines TRBV6-1 with TRBJ1-2, with TRBD1 matching 11 bases. The CDR3 contains 17 residues. Germline V CDR1 and CDR2: MNHNS, SASEGT. V dropped 4 bases and J dropped 1; count of bases not matched to a gene: 8.

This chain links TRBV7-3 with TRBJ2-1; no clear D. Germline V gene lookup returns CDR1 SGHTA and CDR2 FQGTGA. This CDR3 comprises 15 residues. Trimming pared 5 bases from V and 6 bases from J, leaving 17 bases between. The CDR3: CASSLSPHERNEQFF. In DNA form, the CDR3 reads TGTGCCAGCAGCCTCTCCCCCCATGAGCGCAATGAGCAGTTCTTC.

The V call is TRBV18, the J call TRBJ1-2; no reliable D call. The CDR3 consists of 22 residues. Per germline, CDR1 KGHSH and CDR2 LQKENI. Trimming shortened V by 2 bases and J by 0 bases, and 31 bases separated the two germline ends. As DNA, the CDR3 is TGTGCCAGCTCACCAATAGTGATTCGGTCGGGAGAGCTCGTTCGTGCTAACTATGGCTACACCTTC. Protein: CASSPIVIRSGELVRANYGYTF.

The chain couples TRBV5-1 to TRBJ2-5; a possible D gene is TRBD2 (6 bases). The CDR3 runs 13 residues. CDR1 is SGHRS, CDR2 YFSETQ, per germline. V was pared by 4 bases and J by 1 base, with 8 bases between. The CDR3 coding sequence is TGCGCCAGCAGCGGACTACTCCAAGAGACCCAGTACTTC. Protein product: CASSGLLQETQYF.

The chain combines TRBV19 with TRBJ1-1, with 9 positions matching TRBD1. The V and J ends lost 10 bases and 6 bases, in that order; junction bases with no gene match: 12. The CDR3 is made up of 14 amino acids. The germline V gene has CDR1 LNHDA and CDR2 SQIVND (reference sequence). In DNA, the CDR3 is TGTGCCACCAAATTAGGACAGGGGAGGCCTGAAGCTTTCTTT. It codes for CATKLGQGRPEAFF. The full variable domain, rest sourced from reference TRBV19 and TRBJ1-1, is DGGITQSPKYLFRKEGQNVTLSCEQNLNHDAMYWYRQDPGQGLRLIYYSQIVNDFQKGDIAEGYSVSREKKESFPLTVTSAQKNPTAFYLCATKLGQGRPEAFFGQGTRLTVV.

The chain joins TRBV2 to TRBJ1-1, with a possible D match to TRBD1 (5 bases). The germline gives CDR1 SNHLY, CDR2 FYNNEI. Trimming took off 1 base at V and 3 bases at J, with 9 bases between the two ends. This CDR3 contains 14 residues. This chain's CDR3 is CASSEVTGDTEAFF. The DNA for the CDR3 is TGTGCCAGCAGTGAAGTTACGGGGGACACTGAAGCTTTCTTT.